The 23 T cell receptor beta chains listed next were all sequenced from one sample in a study of blood T cell repertoires in COVID-19. Measured with immunoSEQ multiplex PCR; TCRdb has only the in-frame clones, and not every one. The table includes about 80,000 clones, approximately 78% detected once. Sequences were obtained from peripheral blood. The receptors originated from a woman at least 80 years old with acute or convalescent COVID-19.

Written as DNA, the CDR3 is TGTGCCAGCAGTACAGGCTACGAGCAGTACTTC. It yields the protein CASSTGYEQYF. This chain uses TRBV6-5 with TRBJ2-7; perhaps TRBD1 as D (5 bases). In germline, CDR1 is MNHEY, CDR2 SVGAGI. The CDR3 has 11 residues. V lost 5 bases, J lost 3 bases, and 5 bases lay in between.

This clone showed up just once. The CDR3 spells CASSPGSRQYF. DNA of the CDR3: TGTGCCAGCAGCCCCGGGAGTCGGCAGTACTTC. The chain employs TRBV14 and TRBJ2-7; TRBD2 might be the D (6 bases). Per germline, CDR1 SGHDN and CDR2 FVKESK. This CDR3 is built from 11 residues. Trimming left V 4 bases short and J 9 bases short, with 10 bases between.

The rearrangement joins TRBV9 to TRBJ2-7, with D tentatively TRBD2 (6 bases). The ends were cut back, 0 bases at V and 0 bases at J, with 7 bases in the middle. The CDR3 is 14 amino acids. Germline lookup yields CDR1 SGDLS and CDR2 YYNGEE. Here the CDR3 reads CASSVVAASYEQYF. CDR3 coding DNA: TGTGCCAGCAGCGTAGTAGCGGCCTCCTACGAGCAGTACTTC.

V and J are TRBV19 and TRBJ1-2, with 11 bases fitting TRBD1. There are 14 residues in the CDR3. Germline CDR1 and CDR2: LNHDA and SQIVND (reference sequence). Trimming removed 6 bases from V and 4 bases from J; junction bases left unmatched: 4. DNA of the CDR3: TGTGCCAGTAGACCGGGACAGGGGGTCTATGGCTACACCTTC. It encodes CASRPGQGVYGYTF.

V and J are TRBV9 and TRBJ2-3; tentative D call: TRBD1 (6 bases). Trimming stripped 3 bases from V and 3 bases from J, with 17 bases between. CDR1 and CDR2 from the germline V gene are SGDLS and YYNGEE. The CDR3 is made up of 16 amino acids. The CDR3 protein is CASSGGRGFGTDTQYF. DNA of the CDR3: TGTGCCAGCAGCGGGGGTAGGGGGTTTGGGACAGATACGCAGTATTTT.

The rearrangement uses TRBV28 and TRBJ1-4; unclear D gene. This CDR3 region has 14 residues. From germline, CDR1 is MDHEN and CDR2 SYDVKM. Trimming shortened V by 6 bases and J by 5 bases, and 13 bases separated the two germline ends. The CDR3, as DNA: TGTGCCAGCAGACCCGTCCTGGAGAATGAAAAACTGTTTTTT. Its protein product is CASRPVLENEKLFF.

This chain links TRBV10-1 with TRBJ2-1, with TRBD2 matching over 7 bases. This CDR3 has 16 amino acids. In germline, CDR1 is WNHNN, CDR2 SYGVQD (reference sequence). V lost 1 base to trimming and J lost 9 bases; unmatched junction nucleotides: 12. In DNA form, the CDR3 reads TGCGCCAGCAGTGAGTTCGGCTCTCGGGGGGAGGGTGAGCAGTTCTTC. Its translation: CASSEFGSRGEGEQFF.

The rearrangement uses TRBV19 and TRBJ2-2; D perhaps matches TRBD2 (5 bases). Trimming pared 7 bases from V and 0 bases from J, leaving 9 bases between. This CDR3 spans 14 amino acids. Germline V gives CDR1 LNHDA, CDR2 SQIVND (reference sequence). CDR3 DNA: TGTGCCAGTAATTGGCGGGCGAACACCGGGGAGCTGTTTTTT. This gives the protein CASNWRANTGELFF.

On this clone: One end of the junction does not line up with germline, which may come from a read error. The chain employs TRBV7-7 and TRBJ2-5; 12 nucleotides agree with TRBD2. Germline V lookup: CDR1 SSHAT, CDR2 FNYEAQ (reference sequence). The CDR3 extends over 17 amino acids. The CDR3, as DNA: TGTGCTAGCAGCCTCGTTCGGACTAGCGGGATCCAAGAGACCCAGTACTTC. Protein product: CASSLVRTSGIQETQYF.

This chain joins TRBV7-3 and TRBJ2-5; 9 bases match TRBD1. J was trimmed by 5 bases and V by 5 bases; bases with no gene match: 6. The germline gives CDR1 SGHTA, CDR2 FQGTGA. The CDR3 covers 14 residues. CDR3 bases: TGTGCCAGCAGCCCGGGACAGGGAGGGGAGACCCAGTACTTC. Amino acids: CASSPGQGGETQYF.

In nucleotides, the CDR3 is TGCGCCAGCAGCTGGGGGGACAGGACCTCCTACAATGAGCAGTTCTTC. Protein product: CASSWGDRTSYNEQFF. The chain has TRBV5-1 and TRBJ2-1; 8 nucleotides match TRBD1. The CDR3 is 16 amino acids. Looked up from germline, CDR1 is SGHRS and CDR2 is YFSETQ. With 3 bases clipped from V and 0 bases from J, the junction kept 5 bases outside the gene matches.

The rearrangement links TRBV30 to TRBJ1-4; 7 bases match TRBD1. CDR3 length: 13 residues. Looked up from germline, CDR1 is GTSNPN and CDR2 is SVGIG (reference sequence). The ends lost 5 bases at V and 2 bases at J; junction bases unmatched: 2. CDR3 sequence reads: CAWGRGTNEKLFF. The CDR3, as DNA: TGTGCCTGGGGCAGGGGGACTAATGAAAAACTGTTTTTT.

The chain is built from TRBV27 and TRBJ2-7, with D perhaps matching TRBD1 (7 bases). The CDR3 loop spans 14 amino acids. The germline V gene has CDR1 MNHEY and CDR2 SMNVEV (reference sequence). Trimming shortened V by 3 bases and J by 5 bases, and 14 bases separated the two germline ends. CDR3 region: CASSFLGGGNEQYF. CDR3 in DNA: TGTGCCAGCAGTTTCTTAGGGGGCGGGAACGAGCAGTACTTC.

The J gene is TRBJ2-1, the V gene TRBV24-1, with D perhaps matching TRBD2 (6 bases). Germline V gene sequence: CDR1 KGHDR, CDR2 SFDVKD. This CDR3 contains 14 residues. V was shortened by 2 bases and J by 10 bases, with 14 bases between the two germline ends. The CDR3 DNA sequence: TGTGCCACCAGTGATTCGTTTTCGGGGGTGGAGCAGTTCTTC. Protein: CATSDSFSGVEQFF.

The chain employs TRBV11-3 and TRBJ1-1; no clear D gene. The V gene lost 1 base and the J gene lost 7 bases, with 7 bases spanning the gap. Germline CDR1 reads SGHNT; CDR2 reads YENEEA. CDR3 length: 12 amino acids. CDR3 DNA sequence: TGTGCCAGCAGCTTAGCGACACGTGAAGCTTTCTTT. Its translation is CASSLATREAFF.

This chain links TRBV27 with TRBJ1-2; no definite D call. The CDR3 spans 18 residues. V was clipped by 0 bases and J by 2 bases, with 19 bases between them. Germline CDR1 MNHEY, CDR2 SMNVEV (reference sequence). CDR3 nucleotides: TGTGCCAGCAGTTTATCCGCGGACTCAAGTCTCCTAAACTATGGCTACACCTTC. Translating it yields CASSLSADSSLLNYGYTF.

The V gene is TRBV19, the J gene TRBJ1-2; D is uncertain. V shed 3 bases and J shed 2 bases, with 16 bases lying between them. CDR3 length equals 16 residues. CDR1 LNHDA and CDR2 SQIVND come from the germline V gene (reference sequence). The DNA of the CDR3 is TGTGCCAGTAGTATCCCCGGGTCTCCTCACAACTATGGCTACACCTTC. Protein: CASSIPGSPHNYGYTF.

The V gene is TRBV2, the J gene TRBJ2-7, with D tentatively TRBD1 (6 bases). The V end was cut by 6 bases, the J end by 0 bases, with 15 bases between. The length of the CDR3 is 15 residues. Germline V gene data show CDR1 as SNHLY and CDR2 as FYNNEI. The CDR3 loop reads CASSPGQPGSYEQYF. CDR3 coding DNA: TGTGCCAGCAGCCCCGGACAGCCTGGCTCCTACGAGCAGTACTTC.

V is TRBV3-1 (or the pseudogene TRBV3-2) and J is TRBJ1-3; TRBD1 is a possible D gene (5 bases). With 2 bases removed from V and 1 base from J, the gap between germline ends came to 15 bases. The CDR3 loop spans 17 amino acids. Looked up from germline, CDR1 is LGHDT and CDR2 is YNNKEL (reference sequence). This chain's CDR3 is CASSQYGGRSSGNTIYF. The CDR3 DNA sequence: TGTGCCAGCAGCCAATACGGGGGTAGAAGTTCTGGAAACACCATATATTTT.

The V and J genes are TRBV2 and TRBJ1-2; tentative D call: TRBD1 (5 bases). Germline V gives CDR1 SNHLY, CDR2 FYNNEI. V dropped 4 bases and J dropped 4 bases, with 19 bases sitting between them. This CDR3 region has 16 residues. The CDR3 sequence: CASSVTRGVPFYGYTF. The CDR3 DNA sequence: TGTGCCAGCAGTGTCACCCGGGGGGTCCCTTTCTATGGCTACACCTTC.

The J gene is TRBJ2-5, the V gene TRBV15; D might be TRBD2 (6 bases). The V end was cut by 1 base, the J end by 5 bases, with 8 bases between. Germline V gene sequence: CDR1 LNHNV, CDR2 YYDKDF (reference sequence). The CDR3 is made up of 13 amino acids. CDR3 sequence: CATSRGLVETQYF. In DNA, the CDR3 is TGTGCCACCAGCAGAGGACTAGTTGAGACCCAGTACTTC.

This rearrangement joins TRBV7-9 to TRBJ1-1; 8 positions agree with TRBD1. This CDR3 is built from 14 residues. The junction had 1 base not matched to a gene; V was cut back by 3 bases and J by 1 base. The V gene's germline CDR1 is SEHNR and CDR2 FQNEAQ (reference sequence). The CDR3 sequence is CASSLQGANTEAFF. For the CDR3, the DNA is TGTGCCAGCAGCTTGCAGGGGGCGAACACTGAAGCTTTCTTT.

The chain carries TRBV19 and TRBJ1-6, with D maybe TRBD1 (6 bases). The germline V gene encodes CDR1 LNHDA and CDR2 SQIVND (reference sequence). The CDR3 extends over 15 amino acids. V was trimmed by 6 bases and J by 7 bases, leaving 16 bases between them. CDR3 residues: CASSPRTVQNSPLHF. CDR3 DNA sequence: TGTGCCAGTAGCCCCAGGACAGTTCAAAATTCACCCCTCCACTTT.